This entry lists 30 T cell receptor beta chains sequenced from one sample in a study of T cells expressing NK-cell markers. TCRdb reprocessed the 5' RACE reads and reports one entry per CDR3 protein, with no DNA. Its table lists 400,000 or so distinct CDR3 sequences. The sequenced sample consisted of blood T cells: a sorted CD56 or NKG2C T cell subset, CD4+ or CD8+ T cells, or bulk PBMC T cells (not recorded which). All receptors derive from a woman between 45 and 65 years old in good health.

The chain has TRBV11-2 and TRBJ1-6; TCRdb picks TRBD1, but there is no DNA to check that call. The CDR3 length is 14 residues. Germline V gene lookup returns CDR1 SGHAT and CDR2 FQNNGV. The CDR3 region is CASNPGQAASPLHF.

This CDR3 reads CASSAGSGQTSEQFF. The chain is built from TRBV2 and TRBJ2-1; TCRdb picks TRBD1, but there is no DNA to check that call. The CDR3 has 15 amino acids. The germline V gene has CDR1 SNHLY and CDR2 FYNNEI.

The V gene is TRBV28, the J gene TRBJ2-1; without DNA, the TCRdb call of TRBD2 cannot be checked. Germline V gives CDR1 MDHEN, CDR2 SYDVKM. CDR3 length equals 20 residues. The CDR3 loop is CASSSYWRESSGGSYNEQFF.

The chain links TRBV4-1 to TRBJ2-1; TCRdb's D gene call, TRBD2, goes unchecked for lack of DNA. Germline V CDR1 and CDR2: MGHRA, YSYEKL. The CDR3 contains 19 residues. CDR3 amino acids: CASSQNNQRTSGRNNEQFF.

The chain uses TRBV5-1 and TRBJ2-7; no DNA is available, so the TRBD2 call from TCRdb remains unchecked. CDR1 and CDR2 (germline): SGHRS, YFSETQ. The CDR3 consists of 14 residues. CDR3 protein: CASSRGDYSYEQYF.

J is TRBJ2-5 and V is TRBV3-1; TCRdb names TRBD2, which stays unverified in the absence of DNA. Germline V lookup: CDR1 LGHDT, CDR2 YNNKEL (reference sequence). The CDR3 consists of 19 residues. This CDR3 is CASSQEGARLAEREATQYF.

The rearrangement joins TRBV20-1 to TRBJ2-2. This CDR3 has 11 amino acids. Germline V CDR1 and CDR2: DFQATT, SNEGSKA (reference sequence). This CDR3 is CSAINTGELFF.

CDR3 loop: CASNLFQGTEAFF. The gene calls are TRBV28 and TRBJ1-1; the TCRdb D gene call, TRBD1, has no DNA to confirm it. CDR3 size: 13 residues. Germline V gives CDR1 MDHEN, CDR2 SYDVKM.

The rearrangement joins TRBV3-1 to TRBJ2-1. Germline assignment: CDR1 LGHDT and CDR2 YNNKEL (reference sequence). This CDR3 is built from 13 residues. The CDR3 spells CASSQGARSEQFF.

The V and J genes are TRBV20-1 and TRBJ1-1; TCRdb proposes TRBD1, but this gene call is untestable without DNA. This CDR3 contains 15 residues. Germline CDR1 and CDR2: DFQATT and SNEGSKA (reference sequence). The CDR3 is CSASPPGFGGTEAFF.

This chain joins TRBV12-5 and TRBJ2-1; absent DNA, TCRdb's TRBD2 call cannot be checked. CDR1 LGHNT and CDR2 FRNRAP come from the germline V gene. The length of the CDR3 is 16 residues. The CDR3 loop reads CASGPPLAALGDEQFF.

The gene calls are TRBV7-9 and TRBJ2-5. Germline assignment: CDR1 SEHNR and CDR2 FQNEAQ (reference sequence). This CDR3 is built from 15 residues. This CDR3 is CASSLSLGFQETQYF.

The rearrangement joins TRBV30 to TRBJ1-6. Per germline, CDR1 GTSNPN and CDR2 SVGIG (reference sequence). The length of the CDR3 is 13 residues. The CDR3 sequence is CAWTLNRNSPLHF.

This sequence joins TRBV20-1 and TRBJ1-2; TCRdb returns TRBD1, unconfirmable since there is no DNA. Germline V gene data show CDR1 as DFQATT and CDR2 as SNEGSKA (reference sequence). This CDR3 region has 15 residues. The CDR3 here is CSATTGTPGLRGYTF.

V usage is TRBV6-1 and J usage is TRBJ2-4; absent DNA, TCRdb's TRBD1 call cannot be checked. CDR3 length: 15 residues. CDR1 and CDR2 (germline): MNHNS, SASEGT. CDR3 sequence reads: CASHDRRLAKNIQYF.

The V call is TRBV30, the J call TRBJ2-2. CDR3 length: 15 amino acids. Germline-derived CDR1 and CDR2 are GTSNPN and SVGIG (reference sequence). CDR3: CAWSVGVANTGELFF.

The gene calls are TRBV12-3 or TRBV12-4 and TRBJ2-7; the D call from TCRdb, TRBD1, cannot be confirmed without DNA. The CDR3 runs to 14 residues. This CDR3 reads CASSFQIGGAEQYF.

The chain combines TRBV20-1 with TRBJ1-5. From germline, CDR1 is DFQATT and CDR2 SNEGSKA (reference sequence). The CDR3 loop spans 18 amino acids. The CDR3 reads CSARPFAVGQALNQPQHF.

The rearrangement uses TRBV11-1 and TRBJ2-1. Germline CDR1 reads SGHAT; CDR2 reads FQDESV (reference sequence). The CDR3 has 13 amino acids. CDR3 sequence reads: CASTVQIGNEQFF.

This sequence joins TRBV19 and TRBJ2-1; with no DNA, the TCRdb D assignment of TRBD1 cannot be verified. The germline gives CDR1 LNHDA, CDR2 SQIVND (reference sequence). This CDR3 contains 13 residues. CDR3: CASRPGYYNEQFF.

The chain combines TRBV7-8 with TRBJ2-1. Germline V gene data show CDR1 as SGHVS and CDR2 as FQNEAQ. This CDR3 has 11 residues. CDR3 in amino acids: CASTYRYEQFF.

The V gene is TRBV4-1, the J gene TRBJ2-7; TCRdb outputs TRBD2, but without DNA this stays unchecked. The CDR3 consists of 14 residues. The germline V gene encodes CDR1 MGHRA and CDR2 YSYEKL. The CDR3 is CASSQPTRGYEQYF.

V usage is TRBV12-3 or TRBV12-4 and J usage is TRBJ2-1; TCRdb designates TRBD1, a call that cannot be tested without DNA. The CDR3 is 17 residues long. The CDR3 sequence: CASSPLGASLVGNEQFF.

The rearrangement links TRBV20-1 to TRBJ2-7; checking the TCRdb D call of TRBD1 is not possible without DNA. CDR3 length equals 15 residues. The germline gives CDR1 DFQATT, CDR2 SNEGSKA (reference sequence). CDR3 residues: CSARDRRTGSYEQYF.

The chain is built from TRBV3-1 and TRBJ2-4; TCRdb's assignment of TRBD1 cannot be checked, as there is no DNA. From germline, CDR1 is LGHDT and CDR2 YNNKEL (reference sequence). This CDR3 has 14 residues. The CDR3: CASSPGQGVGVQYF.

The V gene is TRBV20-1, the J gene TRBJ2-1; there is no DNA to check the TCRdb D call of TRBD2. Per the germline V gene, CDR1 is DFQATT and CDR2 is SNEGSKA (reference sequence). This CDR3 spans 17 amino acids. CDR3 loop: CSARLLREGSSRNEQFF.

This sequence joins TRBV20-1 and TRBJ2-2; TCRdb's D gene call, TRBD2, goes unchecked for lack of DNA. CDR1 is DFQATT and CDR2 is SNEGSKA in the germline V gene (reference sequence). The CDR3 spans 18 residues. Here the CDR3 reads CSATGTSGRAGGAGELFF.

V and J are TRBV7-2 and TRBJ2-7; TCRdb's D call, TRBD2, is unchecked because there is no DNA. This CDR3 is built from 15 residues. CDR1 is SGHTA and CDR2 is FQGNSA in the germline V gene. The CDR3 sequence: CASSLGLAGANEQYF.

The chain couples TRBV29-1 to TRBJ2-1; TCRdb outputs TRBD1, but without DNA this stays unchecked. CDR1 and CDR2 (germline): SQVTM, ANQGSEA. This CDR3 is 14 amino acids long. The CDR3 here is CSGKQGSSYNEQFF.

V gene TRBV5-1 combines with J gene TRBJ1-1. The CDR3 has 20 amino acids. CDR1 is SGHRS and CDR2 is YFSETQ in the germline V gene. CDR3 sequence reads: CASSPNTHSPFGRPDTEAFF.